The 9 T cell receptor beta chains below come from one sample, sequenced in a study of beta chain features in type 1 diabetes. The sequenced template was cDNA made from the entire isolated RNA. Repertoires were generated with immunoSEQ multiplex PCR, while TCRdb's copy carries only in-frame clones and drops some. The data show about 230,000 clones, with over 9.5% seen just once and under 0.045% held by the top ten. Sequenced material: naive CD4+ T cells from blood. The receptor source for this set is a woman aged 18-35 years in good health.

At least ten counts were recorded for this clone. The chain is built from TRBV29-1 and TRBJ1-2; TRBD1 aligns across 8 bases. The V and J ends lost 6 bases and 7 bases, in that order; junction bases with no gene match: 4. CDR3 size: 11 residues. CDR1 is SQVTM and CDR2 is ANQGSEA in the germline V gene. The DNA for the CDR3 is TGCAGCGTCGACAGGGGCGGTGGCTACACCTTC. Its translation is CSVDRGGGYTF.

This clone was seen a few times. CDR3 bases: TGTGCCAGCAAGGATCCGGGCCTAGGGGCAGATACGCAGTATTTT. Amino acids: CASKDPGLGADTQYF. V gene TRBV6-6 combines with J gene TRBJ2-3, with D perhaps matching TRBD1 (5 bases). Trimming pared 7 bases from V and 4 bases from J, leaving 18 bases between. The CDR3 has 15 amino acids. Germline V gene lookup returns CDR1 MNHNY and CDR2 SVGAGI (reference sequence).

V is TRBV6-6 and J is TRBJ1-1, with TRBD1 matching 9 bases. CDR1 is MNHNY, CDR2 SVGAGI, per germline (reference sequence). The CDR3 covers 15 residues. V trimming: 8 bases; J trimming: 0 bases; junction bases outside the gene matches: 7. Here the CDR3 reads CASGLTGGMNTEAFF. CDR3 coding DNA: TGTGCCAGCGGGCTGACAGGGGGGATGAACACTGAAGCTTTCTTT.

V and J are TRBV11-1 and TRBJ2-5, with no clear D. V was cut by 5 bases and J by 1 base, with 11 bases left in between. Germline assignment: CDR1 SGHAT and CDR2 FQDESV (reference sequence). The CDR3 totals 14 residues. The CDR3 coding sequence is TGTGCCAGCAGCCCTGTTGGCGGCCAAGAGACCCAGTACTTC. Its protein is CASSPVGGQETQYF.

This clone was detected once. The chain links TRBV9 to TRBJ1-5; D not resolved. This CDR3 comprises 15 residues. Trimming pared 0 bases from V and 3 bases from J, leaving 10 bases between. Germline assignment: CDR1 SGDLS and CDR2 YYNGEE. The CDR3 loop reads CASSVGSSDNQPQHF. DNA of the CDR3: TGTGCCAGCAGCGTAGGATCCAGCGACAATCAGCCCCAGCATTTT.

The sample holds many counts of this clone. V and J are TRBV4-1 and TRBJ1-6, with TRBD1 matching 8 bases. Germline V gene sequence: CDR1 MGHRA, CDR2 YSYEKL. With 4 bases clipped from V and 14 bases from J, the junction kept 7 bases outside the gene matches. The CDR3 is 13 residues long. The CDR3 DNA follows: TGCGCCAGCAGCCTCGACAGGGGTGGTACCCTCCACTTT. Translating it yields CASSLDRGGTLHF.

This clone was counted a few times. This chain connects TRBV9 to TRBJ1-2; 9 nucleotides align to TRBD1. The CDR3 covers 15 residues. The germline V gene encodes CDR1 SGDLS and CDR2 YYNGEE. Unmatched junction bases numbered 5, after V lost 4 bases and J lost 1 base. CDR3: CASSLRQGDNYGYTF. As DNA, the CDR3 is TGTGCCAGCAGCCTACGACAGGGGGATAACTATGGCTACACCTTC.

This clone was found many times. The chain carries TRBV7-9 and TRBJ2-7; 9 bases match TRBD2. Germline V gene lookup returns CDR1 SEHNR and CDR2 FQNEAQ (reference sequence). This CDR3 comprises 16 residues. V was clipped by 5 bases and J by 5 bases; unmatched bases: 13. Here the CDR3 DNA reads TGTGCCAGCAGCCCAAGGGGCCTAGCGGGGTTAAACGAGCAGTACTTC. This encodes CASSPRGLAGLNEQYF.

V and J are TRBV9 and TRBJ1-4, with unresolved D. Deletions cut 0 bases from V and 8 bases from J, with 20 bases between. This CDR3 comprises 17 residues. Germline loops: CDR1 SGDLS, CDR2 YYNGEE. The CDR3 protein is CASSVGSVGAAGEKLFF. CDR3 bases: TGTGCCAGCAGCGTAGGGTCCGTTGGAGCGGCTGGAGAAAAACTGTTTTTT.